A single sample gave rise to the 23 T cell receptor beta chains below, sequenced in a study of T cell repertoires in cytomegalovirus infection. These receptors' targets are unknown. TCRdb ran MiXCR on the reads and lists one entry per CDR3 protein. The table shows some 310,000 distinct CDR3 sequences, with just under 25% occurring only once. The starting material was cultured PBMCs, obtained from culture after CMV antigen stimulation. These receptors all stem from a human donor in good health (CMV status not recorded). Some clones in this sample may be carry-over from other donors' samples.

The V gene is TRBV6-2 or TRBV6-3, the J gene TRBJ2-2, with 8 bases aligning to TRBD1. The J segment lost 4 bases and the V segment lost 5 bases, leaving 12 bases of the junction unmatched. This CDR3 is built from 17 residues. The V gene's germline CDR1 is MNHEY and CDR2 SVGEGT. CDR3 DNA sequence: TGTGCCAGCAGTAGGGGACCCTGGACAGGGAGCACCGGGGAGCTGTTTTTT. It codes for CASSRGPWTGSTGELFF.

The V and J genes are TRBV11-2 and TRBJ2-3; D remains unclear. Looked up from germline, CDR1 is SGHAT and CDR2 is FQNNGV. V was clipped by 3 bases and J by 0 bases, with 10 bases between them. The CDR3 runs to 15 residues. In nucleotides, the CDR3 is TGTGCCAGCAGCTTGTCCTCCTCTAGCACAGATACGCAGTATTTT. It codes for CASSLSSSSTDTQYF.

This clonotype was recorded a few times. V is TRBV7-2 and J is TRBJ1-2; 8 bases fit TRBD1. V lost 1 base, J lost 8 bases, and 15 bases stayed unmatched. This CDR3 region has 17 residues. Per the germline V gene, CDR1 is SGHTA and CDR2 is FQGNSA. CDR3 protein: CASSLGQGREVGRGYTF. CDR3 DNA: TGTGCCAGCAGCTTAGGACAGGGGAGGGAAGTTGGTCGAGGCTACACCTTC.

This clonotype was detected a few times. The chain couples TRBV11-2 to TRBJ2-7; 8 nucleotides agree with TRBD2. The germline CDR1 and CDR2 sequences are SGHAT and FQNNGV. The CDR3 runs 14 residues. The V segment lost 8 bases and the J segment 3 bases; nucleotides outside the gene matches: 9. The CDR3 here is CASRREGSFYEQYV. The CDR3 DNA reads TGTGCCAGCCGACGGGAGGGCTCGTTCTACGAGCAGTACGTC.

V gene TRBV15 combines with J gene TRBJ2-2; 13 bases match TRBD2. Germline V gene sequence: CDR1 LNHNV, CDR2 YYDKDF (reference sequence). V was clipped by 5 bases and J by 4 bases; unmatched bases: 4. CDR3 length: 16 amino acids. Here the CDR3 reads CATSPTSGRPTGELFF. CDR3 bases: TGTGCCACCAGCCCGACTAGCGGGAGGCCCACCGGGGAGCTGTTTTTT.

This sequence joins TRBV6-2 or TRBV6-3 and TRBJ2-2; D is ambiguous. CDR3 length equals 16 residues. Germline V gives CDR1 MNHEY, CDR2 SVGEGT. The V end lost 0 bases, the J end lost 1 base, and 9 bases lay between the germline ends. For the CDR3, the DNA is TGTGCCAGCAGTTACTCATTAGGAATGAACACCGGGGAGCTGTTTTTT. Translating it yields CASSYSLGMNTGELFF.

The V call is TRBV2, the J call TRBJ2-3; 12 nucleotides align to TRBD2. With 0 bases clipped from V and 6 bases from J, the junction kept 10 bases outside the gene matches. Germline CDR1 SNHLY, CDR2 FYNNEI. CDR3 length: 18 residues. CDR3 coding DNA: TGTGCCAGCAGTGAAGCGCTTCGGCTAGCGGGAGGGCCGGATACGCAGTATTTT. Protein product: CASSEALRLAGGPDTQYF. Filled out from reference TRBV2 and TRBJ2-3, the complete variable domain reads EPEVTQTPSHQVTQMGQEVILRCVPISNHLYFYWYRQILGQKVEFLVSFYNNEISEKSEIFDDQFSVERPDGSNFTLKIRSTKLEDSAMYFCASSEALRLAGGPDTQYFGPGTRLTVL.

The CDR3 nucleotides are TGTGCCTGGACCCCAGGGGGGTTCGCCGGGGAGCTGTTTTTT. Its protein is CAWTPGGFAGELFF. V and J are TRBV30 and TRBJ2-2; tentative D call: TRBD1 (7 bases). The V end was cut by 4 bases, the J end by 6 bases, with 15 bases between. The CDR3 sequence is 14 residues long. CDR1 is GTSNPN and CDR2 is SVGIG in the germline V gene (reference sequence).

The chain uses TRBV7-2 and TRBJ1-5; D is undetermined. This CDR3 comprises 13 residues. Per the germline V gene, CDR1 is SGHTA and CDR2 is FQGNSA. V was clipped by 1 base and J by 6 bases, with 7 bases between them. The CDR3 protein is CASSLESGQPQHF. In DNA, the CDR3 is TGTGCCAGCAGCTTAGAGAGCGGTCAGCCCCAGCATTTT.

This clonotype was seen many times. The chain carries TRBV6-1 and TRBJ1-2; TRBD1 agrees at 7 bases. V lost 2 bases to trimming and J lost 8 bases; unmatched junction nucleotides: 11. CDR3 size: 15 residues. Germline values: CDR1 MNHNS, CDR2 SASEGT. The CDR3 bases are TGTGCCAGCAGTGAACAGGGGGGCGAGCGCGAGGGCTACACCTTC. Amino acid sequence: CASSEQGGEREGYTF.

This chain uses TRBV19 with TRBJ2-1, with 8 nucleotides matching TRBD2. The germline gives CDR1 LNHDA, CDR2 SQIVND (reference sequence). This CDR3 is 16 amino acids long. Trimming took 5 bases from V and 0 from J; bases not matched to a gene: 6. CDR3 in DNA: TGTGCCAGTAGTCAAGCGGGAGTTCCCTCCTACAATGAGCAGTTCTTC. Translation gives CASSQAGVPSYNEQFF.

In its sample, this clonotype was seen many times. The rearrangement joins TRBV7-9 to TRBJ2-5, with D hard to call. There are 13 residues in the CDR3. V was clipped by 2 bases and J by 2 bases, with 6 bases between them. Per the germline V gene, CDR1 is SEHNR and CDR2 is FQNEAQ (reference sequence). The CDR3 DNA sequence: TGTGCCAGCAGCTTACCGTCTCAAGAGACCCAGTACTTC. It codes for CASSLPSQETQYF.

This clonotype showed up many times. V usage is TRBV6-5 and J usage is TRBJ1-5, with D possibly matching TRBD1 (5 bases). Trimming took off 5 bases at V and 0 bases at J, with 11 bases between the two ends. There are 15 residues in the CDR3. Germline CDR1 MNHEY, CDR2 SVGAGI. The CDR3 DNA sequence: TGTGCCAGCAGTCCCAGACAGATTAGCAATCAGCCCCAGCATTTT. Translating gives CASSPRQISNQPQHF.

In its sample, this clonotype was seen many times. The rearrangement joins TRBV7-2 to TRBJ2-1; the match to TRBD2 covers 9 bases. Germline loops: CDR1 SGHTA, CDR2 FQGNSA. With V trimmed by 5 bases and J by 16 bases, 12 bases remained unmatched. CDR3 length: 13 residues. CDR3 DNA: TGTGCCAGCAGCCCAGAGGTAGGGACTAGCTTTTTCTTC. Translating it yields CASSPEVGTSFFF.

This clonotype was observed at least ten times. The chain carries TRBV7-8 and TRBJ2-2; no reliable D call. V was cut by 0 bases and J by 3 bases, with 8 bases left in between. The germline CDR1 and CDR2 sequences are SGHVS and FQNEAQ. This CDR3 has 15 residues. CDR3 sequence reads: CASSLAGAYTGELFF. CDR3 nucleotides: TGTGCCAGCAGCTTAGCCGGAGCCTACACCGGGGAGCTGTTTTTT.

This chain uses TRBV2 with TRBJ2-7; D not certain. CDR3 length equals 13 residues. V was shortened by 3 bases and J by 6 bases, with 12 bases between the two germline ends. CDR1 SNHLY and CDR2 FYNNEI come from the germline V gene. The CDR3 nucleotides are TGTGCCAGCAGTGAGTCCCACTTGGGCGAGCAGTACGTC. It codes for CASSESHLGEQYV.

This clonotype was counted only a few times. DNA for the CDR3: TGTGCCAGCAGTTCCACAAGCTTCCATCGGCCCCAGCATTTT. Translating gives CASSSTSFHRPQHF. This chain links TRBV27 with TRBJ1-5, with D unresolved. V lost 4 bases, J lost 9 bases, and 16 bases lay in between. The CDR3 has 14 residues. From germline, CDR1 is MNHEY and CDR2 SMNVEV (reference sequence).

This clonotype was seen a few times. The V gene is TRBV11-3, the J gene TRBJ2-5; D is perhaps TRBD2 (6 bases). V lost 5 bases to trimming and J lost 0 bases, with 16 bases between them. This CDR3 spans 16 amino acids. CDR1 is SGHNT, CDR2 YENEEA, per germline. This chain's CDR3 is CASSKEGTLYQETQYF. The CDR3 DNA sequence: TGTGCCAGCAGCAAAGAAGGGACTTTGTACCAAGAGACCCAGTACTTC.

The chain recombines TRBV7-2 with TRBJ1-1; a possible D gene is TRBD1 (6 bases). This CDR3 region has 15 residues. Germline lookup yields CDR1 SGHTA and CDR2 FQGNSA. V was clipped by 4 bases and J by 4 bases, with 16 bases between them. CDR3 sequence reads: CASSSQSGVSTEAFF. CDR3 bases: TGTGCCAGCAGCTCCCAATCAGGGGTGAGCACTGAAGCTTTCTTT. Looking up the rest from reference TRBV7-2 and TRBJ1-1 gives the full variable domain: GAGVSQSPSNKVTEKGKDVELRCDPISGHTALYWYRQSLGQGLEFLIYFQGNSAPDKSGLPSDRFSAERTGGSVSTLTIQRTQQEDSAVYLCASSSQSGVSTEAFFGQGTRLTVV.

In this sample, this clonotype turned up a few times. The chain combines TRBV6-6 with TRBJ1-6, with 8 bases aligning to TRBD1. The CDR3 is 14 amino acids. The germline V gene has CDR1 MNHNY and CDR2 SVGAGI (reference sequence). With V trimmed by 6 bases and J by 10 bases, 8 bases remained unmatched. In DNA, the CDR3 is TGTGCCAGCAGGGACAGGGAGGTGGGATCACCCCTCCACTTT. It codes for CASRDREVGSPLHF.

This clonotype was seen repeatedly, ten times or more. This chain links TRBV7-2 with TRBJ2-5, with 7 nucleotides matching TRBD2. V lost 3 bases and J lost 4; bases outside the gene matches: 5. From germline, CDR1 is SGHTA and CDR2 FQGNSA. CDR3 length: 14 residues. CDR3 amino acids: CASSLGGLTETQYF. CDR3 DNA sequence: TGTGCCAGCAGCTTGGGGGGGTTAACAGAGACCCAGTACTTC.

This clonotype was seen a handful of times. The chain uses TRBV12-5 and TRBJ1-3; D remains unclear. Between the trimmed V and J ends, which lost 6 bases and 0 bases, there was a span of 6 bases. Per germline, CDR1 LGHNT and CDR2 FRNRAP. The CDR3 is 13 residues long. The CDR3 sequence: CASGRHSGNTIYF. CDR3 sequence (DNA): TGTGCTAGTGGCCGACACTCTGGAAACACCATATATTTT. Full variable domain (remainder filled in from reference TRBV12-5 and TRBJ1-3): DARVTQTPRHKVTEMGQEVTMRCQPILGHNTVFWYRQTMMQGLELLAYFRNRAPLDDSGMPKDRFSAEMPDATLATLKIQPSEPRDSAVYFCASGRHSGNTIYFGEGSWLTVV.

A few counts support this clonotype. The chain is built from TRBV7-2 and TRBJ1-3; 8 bases are a match to TRBD1. CDR1 and CDR2 (germline): SGHTA, FQGNSA. V shed 1 base and J 4 bases; nucleotides not matched to a gene: 6. The CDR3 runs 16 residues. In DNA, the CDR3 is TGTGCCAGCAGCTTAGGACAGGGGATCACAGGAAACACCATATATTTT. Its protein product is CASSLGQGITGNTIYF. Combining the CDR3 with reference TRBV7-2 and TRBJ1-3 gives the whole variable domain GAGVSQSPSNKVTEKGKDVELRCDPISGHTALYWYRQSLGQGLEFLIYFQGNSAPDKSGLPSDRFSAERTGGSVSTLTIQRTQQEDSAVYLCASSLGQGITGNTIYFGEGSWLTVV.